This T cell receptor beta chain was obtained from a study of draining lymph node invasion in breast cancer (dated by TCRdb to the early 2020s). Describing the broader study: Nodal metastasis was diagnosed by histology and cytokeratin immunohistochemistry and confirmed by EpCAM/CD45 flow cytometry. From every patient, the primary tumor plus matched non-invaded and tumor-invaded tumor-draining lymph nodes were collected, and both Treg and Tconv subsets were profiled. Across breast cancer tissues, a separate targeted assay used bulk TCR-beta CDR3 sequencing to compare sorted memory regulatory T cells with memory conventional CD4 T cells. In the separate targeted TCR sequencing, lymph nodes from 5 or 6 patients were covered, and primary tumors were sequenced for three of those patients. Broader findings and caveats from the paper: In each tissue, about 13-22% of Treg TCRs were also present in Tconvs, a finding interpreted as suggesting peripheral induction of Tregs. Shared TCRs between Treg and Tconv subsets were considered suggestive but not proof of common clonal origin. According to the targeted TCR-seq data, Tregs appeared to be more clonally expanded than Tconvs in every tissue, and both subsets had lower diversity in tumor than in lymph nodes. The tumor top-100 clone tracking analysis was possible in only two patients. Detection of some of the top 100 tumor clones in both invaded and non-invaded nodes suggests recirculation between tumor and draining nodes. The data could not resolve whether Treg conversion took place in a given organ or whether converted Tregs recirculated between nodes and tumor.

This clonotype was counted only a few times. What antigen it recognizes has not been identified. One end of the junction does not line up with germline, which may come from a read error. Library prep was done by bulk RNA-seq. Instrument used: Illumina HiSeq 2500. The authors' pipeline ran thus. CDR3 sequences in the separate targeted TCR-seq dataset were extracted from raw reads and quantified using MiXCR version 2.1.5 with default parameters. TCR-beta clones in the separate targeted TCR-seq dataset were defined according to the combination of V gene, J gene and CDR3 sequence. For the separate targeted TCR-seq dataset, clones with fewer than three counts were filtered out, after which only the 90% most strongly expressed clones in each sample were kept. For each tissue in the separate targeted TCR-seq dataset, Treg-Tconv overlap was calculated by dividing the number of shared clones by the total number of Treg clones and multiplying by 100. In-frame beta chains were kept once TCRdb had trimmed the public reads at Q25 with fastp and called clones with MiXCR. Under each unique CDR3 protein, matching rows form one entry showing the most common genes and DNA. What appears here as the V and J calls and clone size reflects TCRdb's work, not the paper's. Here the sample has about 4,000 distinct CDR3 sequences; around 78% occur a single time. The leading ten clones occupy approximately 2% of the sample.

For memory conventional CD4 T cells, the sort was based on CD4+ CD45RA- CD25- cells. Each tumor-draining lymph node was classified as non-invaded if metastatic tumor cells were absent and as invaded if metastatic tumor cells were present. T cells were pre-enriched with a Miltenyi Pan T Cell isolation kit before staining and sorting. Immunohistochemistry for estrogen receptor, progesterone receptor, HER2 and Ki-67 was used to characterize primary tumors. Within a few hours after surgery, the fresh surgical tissue was processed by cutting it into small fragments. The tissue fragments were digested enzymatically for less than 25 minutes with Liberase TL plus DNase and were then passed through a 40-micrometer strainer. After DAPI live/dead staining, sorting was performed on a BD FACS Aria II with about 97-99% purity. Sorted cells were lysed in TCL buffer and RNA was purified with a Norgen Single Cell RNA purification kit including DNase treatment.

Sequences DFQATT (CDR1) and SNEGSKA (CDR2) are obtained from the germline V gene (reference sequence). From the cysteine through the phenylalanine, the CDR3 covers 11 amino acids. The entry retains the CDR3 DNA only, 33 bases that are in frame from base 1. The clonotype was recovered from a female donor with luminal breast cancer. Recombination connected TRBV20-1 to TRBJ2-7; the D gene is perhaps TRBD2, on 6 matching bases. Sequenced: sorted memory CD4+ effector T cells from a lymph node. Explained via the paper, the cell subset or site label denotes: CD45RA-negative sorted CD4+ T cells (memory Tconv or effector/memory Treg). The CDR3 region reads CSASQRADTKF. The sequence in DNA is TGCAGTGCTAGCCAGCGGGCAGATACCAAATTC.